This T cell receptor (beta chain) stems from a study of blood T cell repertoires in COVID-19. About the study: Italy, Spain and the United States were the sources of the convalescent and acute COVID-19 samples.

Authors' analysis steps: Reference gene primer amplification gave estimated nucleated cell counts. Assay: immunoSEQ multiplex PCR; the TCRdb copy retains only in-frame clones and omits some. V, J and clone size are those of that table, while D and trimming were read from the DNA. The table lists around 150,000 clones, approximately 73% of them singletons. There are 12 residues in the CDR3. V lost 2 bases and J 6 bases, leaving 8 bases between the germline ends. The V gene's germline CDR1 is LGHDT and CDR2 YNNKEL (reference sequence). Sample: peripheral blood. The rearrangement joins TRBV3-1 (or the pseudogene TRBV3-2) to TRBJ2-7; unclear D gene. The sequence came from a man between 60 and 70 years old with acute or convalescent COVID-19. CDR3 DNA sequence: TGTGCCAGCAGCCAACCGAGAGGCGAGCAGTACTTC. Amino acids: CASSQPRGEQYF.